The 24 T cell receptor beta chains below come from one sample, sequenced in a study of blood T cell repertoires in COVID-19. Some clones are missing from TCRdb's copy, which holds only in-frame ones; the method was immunoSEQ multiplex PCR. The data show approximately 230,000 clones, with roughly 79% seen just once and about 15% held by the top ten. The sequenced sample was PBMCs or T cells enriched from blood (not recorded which). These receptors came from a man in his forties who had recovered from COVID-19.

V is TRBV3-1 (or the pseudogene TRBV3-2) and J is TRBJ2-3; D is perhaps TRBD1 (6 bases). From germline, CDR1 is LGHDT and CDR2 YNNKEL (reference sequence). The CDR3 is 16 residues long. V lost 1 base to trimming and J lost 0 bases, with 11 bases between them. CDR3 amino acids: CASSQGGQYSTDTQYF. The CDR3 DNA sequence: TGTGCCAGCAGCCAAGGGGGGCAGTATAGCACAGATACGCAGTATTTT.

The V gene is TRBV27, the J gene TRBJ1-2, with 8 bases aligning to TRBD1. J gave up 7 bases and V 5 bases, and 3 bases lay outside the gene matches. This CDR3 has 12 amino acids. Germline V gene lookup returns CDR1 MNHEY and CDR2 SMNVEV (reference sequence). The CDR3 protein is CASSPTGGGYTF. CDR3 DNA: TGTGCCAGCAGTCCAACAGGGGGTGGCTACACCTTC.

The chain employs TRBV29-1 and TRBJ1-3, with D unclear. Trimming removed 7 bases at V and 0 bases at J, with 4 bases between. The CDR3 sequence is 11 residues long. Germline V gene data show CDR1 as SQVTM and CDR2 as ANQGSEA. The CDR3 DNA reads TGCAGCGCCATCTCTGGAAACACCATATATTTT. Translated, it gives CSAISGNTIYF.

This chain uses TRBV19 with TRBJ1-6; D is uncertain. This CDR3 comprises 16 residues. Looked up from germline, CDR1 is LNHDA and CDR2 is SQIVND (reference sequence). Trimming removed 5 bases from V and 0 bases from J, with 11 bases in between. This CDR3 is CASSQQSSSYNSPLHF. The CDR3 coding sequence is TGTGCCAGTAGTCAACAGTCGAGCTCCTATAATTCACCCCTCCACTTT.

This chain links TRBV3-1 (or the pseudogene TRBV3-2) with TRBJ1-1; TRBD1 matches 7 bases. Germline values: CDR1 LGHDT, CDR2 YNNKEL (reference sequence). The CDR3 consists of 13 residues. Trimming took 3 bases from V and 11 from J; bases not matched to a gene: 9. CDR3 residues: CASSQVIGGRAFF. The CDR3 DNA reads TGTGCCAGCAGCCAGGTGATAGGGGGCCGTGCTTTCTTT.

A few counts support this clone. The rearrangement uses TRBV30 and TRBJ1-3, with TRBD1 identical over 7 bases. This CDR3 has 14 residues. Trimming removed 2 bases from V and 0 bases from J; junction bases left unmatched: 1. The germline V gene has CDR1 GTSNPN and CDR2 SVGIG (reference sequence). The DNA of the CDR3 is TGTGCCTGGAGTAGACAGGGCTCTGGAAACACCATATATTTT. Encoded protein: CAWSRQGSGNTIYF.

This chain connects TRBV29-1 to TRBJ2-7; 7 nucleotides align to TRBD2. From germline, CDR1 is SQVTM and CDR2 ANQGSEA. Trimming at V came to 0 bases and at J to 6 bases, leaving 2 bases not matched to a gene. The CDR3 has 12 amino acids. CDR3 sequence reads: CSVEEGGGEQYF. The CDR3 coding sequence is TGCAGCGTTGAAGAGGGGGGGGGCGAGCAGTACTTC.

The chain links TRBV5-8 to TRBJ2-1, with 9 bases that match TRBD2. The CDR3 is 13 amino acids. Germline V gene sequence: CDR1 SGHTS, CDR2 YDEGEE. Trimming removed 8 bases from V and 3 bases from J; junction bases left unmatched: 3. CDR3 bases: TGTGCCAGTGCGGGGGGGTTCTACAATGAGCAGTTCTTC. This translates into CASAGGFYNEQFF.

The chain joins TRBV14 to TRBJ1-3; D remains unclear. The germline V and J ends were trimmed by 0 bases and 10 bases, with 10 bases remaining between them. The CDR3 extends over 13 amino acids. Per the germline V gene, CDR1 is SGHDN and CDR2 is FVKESK. As DNA, the CDR3 is TGTGCCAGCAGCCAAGAGTTTGCCGCGACCATATATTTT. It yields the protein CASSQEFAATIYF.

This rearrangement joins TRBV5-1 to TRBJ2-7; 11 bases match TRBD1. CDR1 is SGHRS and CDR2 is YFSETQ in the germline V gene. This CDR3 has 14 amino acids. The V segment lost 4 bases and the J segment 5 bases; nucleotides outside the gene matches: 5. CDR3 in amino acids: CASSPRTGGHEQYF. CDR3 DNA sequence: TGCGCCAGCAGCCCTAGGACAGGGGGCCACGAGCAGTACTTC.

The chain combines TRBV18 with TRBJ2-7, with D unresolved. The CDR3 totals 15 residues. Trimming removed 3 bases from V and 3 bases from J, with 15 bases in between. Germline values: CDR1 KGHSH, CDR2 LQKENI. The DNA for the CDR3 is TGTGCCAGCTCACCTACAGCCTCCACTTTCTACGAGCAGTACTTC. Its translation: CASSPTASTFYEQYF.

V usage is TRBV3-1 (or the pseudogene TRBV3-2) and J usage is TRBJ2-2; D is ambiguous. The CDR3 extends over 14 amino acids. Germline loops: CDR1 LGHDT, CDR2 YNNKEL (reference sequence). V lost 6 bases and J 0 bases, leaving 8 bases between the germline ends. The DNA of the CDR3 is TGTGCCAGCAGACTTGATACGAACACCGGGGAGCTGTTTTTT. Amino acid sequence: CASRLDTNTGELFF.

The chain is built from TRBV3-1 (or the pseudogene TRBV3-2) and TRBJ1-1, with unresolved D. The CDR3 runs 12 residues. Deletions cut 6 bases from V and 0 bases from J, with 5 bases between. Germline V gene sequence: CDR1 LGHDT, CDR2 YNNKEL (reference sequence). The CDR3 sequence is CASSIMNTEAFF. The DNA for the CDR3 is TGTGCCAGCAGTATAATGAACACTGAAGCTTTCTTT.

The CDR3 region is CASSQTGDRSSNQPQHF. CDR3 sequence (DNA): TGTGCCAGCAGTCAGACAGGGGACAGATCGAGCAATCAGCCCCAGCATTTT. The genes are TRBV28 and TRBJ1-5; 8 bases line up with TRBD1. The CDR3 contains 17 residues. The germline gives CDR1 MDHEN, CDR2 SYDVKM. Unmatched junction bases numbered 10, after V lost 5 bases and J lost 1 base.

The V gene is TRBV7-2, the J gene TRBJ2-1, with 13 bases matching TRBD2. V was pared by 5 bases and J by 5 bases, with 6 bases of the junction left unmatched. The CDR3 totals 16 residues. The V gene's germline CDR1 is SGHTA and CDR2 FQGNSA. The CDR3 protein is CASSPFGLAGDNEQFF. The CDR3 DNA reads TGTGCCAGCAGCCCATTCGGACTAGCGGGGGACAATGAGCAGTTCTTC.

The rearrangement links TRBV6-4 to TRBJ1-5; D unresolved. This CDR3 region has 13 residues. In germline, CDR1 is MRHNA, CDR2 SNTAGT. V was pared by 4 bases and J by 7 bases, with 11 bases between. For the CDR3, the DNA is TGTGCCAGCAGTGTTCAAGAGCGACAGCCCCAGCATTTT. Translated, it gives CASSVQERQPQHF.

The V gene is TRBV24-1, the J gene TRBJ2-7, with D unresolved. Between the trimmed V and J ends, which lost 2 bases and 2 bases, there was a span of 6 bases. The germline gives CDR1 KGHDR, CDR2 SFDVKD. The CDR3 has 13 amino acids. The CDR3 here is CATSDSRAYEQYF. The CDR3 DNA reads TGTGCCACCAGTGATTCACGGGCCTACGAGCAGTACTTC.

On this clone: Distinct nucleotide sequences in the sample also encode this CDR3. V and J are TRBV12-3 or TRBV12-4 and TRBJ1-6; no firm D call. Trimming took 3 bases from V and 9 from J, leaving 6 bases between them. CDR3 size: 12 residues. The CDR3 is CASSFPSSPLHF. CDR3 DNA: TGTGCCAGCAGTTTCCCTTCTTCACCCCTCCACTTT.

This clone was detected a few times. The chain joins TRBV9 to TRBJ1-4; D gene unclear. This CDR3 region has 15 residues. Trimming took 4 bases from V and 6 from J, leaving 16 bases between them. Germline-derived CDR1 and CDR2 are SGDLS and YYNGEE. The CDR3 sequence: CASSPRPGGDEKLFF. In nucleotides, the CDR3 is TGTGCCAGCAGCCCCCGACCTGGCGGTGATGAAAAACTGTTTTTT.

The gene calls are TRBV2 and TRBJ1-5, with 11 bases identical to TRBD1. Germline V gene data show CDR1 as SNHLY and CDR2 as FYNNEI. The CDR3 runs to 15 residues. The junction had 5 bases not matched to a gene; V was cut back by 4 bases and J by 6 bases. As DNA, the CDR3 is TGTGCCAGCAGTGGGGACAGGGGGAGCGGTCAGCCCCAGCATTTT. Encoded protein: CASSGDRGSGQPQHF.

This clone was observed once. V usage is TRBV2 and J usage is TRBJ1-4; a possible D gene is TRBD1 (5 bases). CDR3 size: 15 residues. Trimming stripped 7 bases from V and 0 bases from J, with 12 bases between. CDR1 and CDR2 (germline): SNHLY, FYNNEI. CDR3 bases: TGTGCCAGCAACTGGGGGGGTGCAACTAATGAAAAACTGTTTTTT. It is translated as CASNWGGATNEKLFF.

This rearrangement joins TRBV7-3 to TRBJ2-3, with 10 bases aligning to TRBD2. Germline V gene lookup returns CDR1 SGHTA and CDR2 FQGTGA. The CDR3 runs 15 residues. J gave up 0 bases and V 5 bases, and 2 bases lay outside the gene matches. CDR3 amino acids: CASSRTSGSTDTQYF. The DNA of the CDR3 is TGTGCCAGCAGCCGGACTAGCGGTAGCACAGATACGCAGTATTTT.

Only a few counts were recorded for this clone. The genes are TRBV12-3 or TRBV12-4 and TRBJ1-5; the D is unclear. V lost 8 bases to trimming and J lost 4 bases, with 9 bases between them. This CDR3 region has 12 residues. The CDR3 spells CASGRENQPQHF. In nucleotides, the CDR3 is TGTGCCAGCGGCCGGGAAAATCAGCCCCAGCATTTT.

The chain has TRBV29-1 and TRBJ2-3; maybe TRBD2 (6 bases). CDR1 and CDR2 from the germline V gene are SQVTM and ANQGSEA. Trimming removed 3 bases from V and 4 bases from J, with 17 bases in between. This CDR3 comprises 15 residues. The chain's CDR3 is CSVDFVTGAPDTQYF. CDR3 nucleotides: TGCAGCGTTGACTTTGTGACGGGAGCCCCAGATACGCAGTATTTT.